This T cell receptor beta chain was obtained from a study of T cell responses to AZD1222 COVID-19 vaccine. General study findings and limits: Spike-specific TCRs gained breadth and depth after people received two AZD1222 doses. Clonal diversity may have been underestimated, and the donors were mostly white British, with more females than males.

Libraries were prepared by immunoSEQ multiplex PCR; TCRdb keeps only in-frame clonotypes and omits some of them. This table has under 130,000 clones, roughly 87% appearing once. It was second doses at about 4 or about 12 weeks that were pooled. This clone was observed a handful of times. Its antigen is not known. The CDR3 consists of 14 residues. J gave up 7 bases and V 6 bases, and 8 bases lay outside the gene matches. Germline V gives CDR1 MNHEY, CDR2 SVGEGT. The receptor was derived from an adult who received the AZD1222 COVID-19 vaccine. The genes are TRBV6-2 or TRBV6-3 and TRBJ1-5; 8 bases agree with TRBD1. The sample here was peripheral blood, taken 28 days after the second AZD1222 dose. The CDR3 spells CASSDRGGAQPQHF. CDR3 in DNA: TGTGCCAGCAGCGACAGGGGAGGTGCGCAGCCCCAGCATTTT.